Listed below are T cell receptor beta chains from one sample, sequenced in a study of T cell responses to AZD1222 COVID-19 vaccine. The table came from immunoSEQ multiplex PCR; TCRdb's copy has only in-frame clones and leaves some out. The sample lists approximately 180,000 clones, over 80% seen once, with roughly 6.5% in the top ten. The specimen was peripheral blood, collected on day 0 of AZD1222 vaccination. These receptors were taken from an adult in good health. The CDR3 runs from the conserved cysteine through the conserved F or W. A D gene is named only where the DNA matches it firmly. The listing skips clone size in some rows; elsewhere it reads once, few, many or a size class.

j_gene,d_gene,v_gene,abundance,CDR3nt,CDR3aa
TRBJ1-5,TRBD1,TRBV3-1/TRBV3-2,once,TGTGCCAGCAGCCAAACCCCCTGGACAGGTAGGATGGGCAATCAGCCCCAGCATTTT,CASSQTPWTGRMGNQPQHF
TRBJ2-7,NA,TRBV7-2,NA,TGTGCCAGCAGCCCCCACCAAACGGCCGGCGAGCAGTACTTC,CASSPHQTAGEQYF
TRBJ2-3,TRBD1,TRBV5-1,NA,TGCGCCAGCAGCCCGACAGGGTGGGGGACAGATACGCAGTATTTT,CASSPTGWGTDTQYF
TRBJ2-5,NA,TRBV5-1,NA,TGCGCCAGCAGCCGGGTAGGGGACAAAGAGACCCAGTACTTC,CASSRVGDKETQYF
TRBJ1-4,NA,TRBV7-9,NA,TGTGCCAGCAGCTTAGAGACAACAACTAATGAAAAACTGTTTTTT,CASSLETTTNEKLFF
TRBJ2-7,TRBD2,TRBV28,NA,TGTGCCAGCAGTGAGGGACTAGCGGGGACCTACGAGCAGTACTTC,CASSEGLAGTYEQYF
TRBJ1-2,NA,TRBV6-5,NA,TGTGCCAGCAGTTACACCGACAGATTCTTATATGGCTACACCTTC,CASSYTDRFLYGYTF
TRBJ2-7,NA,TRBV24-1,once,TGTGCCACCAGTGCATCGGCTAGCTCCTACGAGCAGTACTTC,CATSASASSYEQYF
TRBJ1-5,NA,TRBV7-2,NA,TGTGCCAGCAGCTTCTTCTCGGTAAATCAGCCCCAGCATTTT,CASSFFSVNQPQHF
TRBJ1-2,NA,TRBV7-9,NA,TGTGCCAGCAGCTTCGAGCAGGGCTATGGCTACACCTTC,CASSFEQGYGYTF
TRBJ2-2,NA,TRBV6-2/TRBV6-3,NA,TGTGCCAGCAGACCTTTGAACACCGGGGAGCTGTTTTTT,CASRPLNTGELFF
TRBJ1-4,NA,TRBV5-8,NA,TGTGCCAGCAGCGGCAGACAGGTCTGGGGCGGAAAACTGTTTTTT,CASSGRQVWGGKLFF
TRBJ1-1,NA,TRBV19,NA,TGTGCCAGTAGTATAACCTTGAACACTGAAGCTTTCTTT,CASSITLNTEAFF
TRBJ2-5,NA,TRBV9,NA,TGTGCCAGTTCAGGGAGTACGGAGACCCAGTACTTC,CASSGSTETQYF
TRBJ1-5,NA,TRBV6-1,NA,TGTGCCAGCAGTGAGGATACAGGTAATAGCAATCAGCCCCAGCATTTT,CASSEDTGNSNQPQHF
TRBJ1-3,TRBD1,TRBV18,NA,TGTGCCAGCTCACCTCAGGGGGCTGATGGAAACACCATATATTTT,CASSPQGADGNTIYF
TRBJ2-2,NA,TRBV28,NA,TGTGCCAGCAGTTTACTCGTGAACACCGGGGAGCTGTTTTTT,CASSLLVNTGELFF
TRBJ2-1,TRBD1,TRBV18,once,TGTGCCAGCTCATTCTCCGGGACAGTGTACAATGAGCAGTTCTTC,CASSFSGTVYNEQFF
TRBJ1-5,NA,TRBV6-2/TRBV6-3,NA,TGTGCCAGCAGTTACCCCCCCGGAGACAGTCGGGATCAGCCCCAGCATTTT,CASSYPPGDSRDQPQHF
TRBJ2-3,TRBD2,TRBV19,NA,TGTGCCAGTAGTTTAGCGGGTCCTTGGGGTTTCACAGATACGCAGTATTTT,CASSLAGPWGFTDTQYF
TRBJ2-7,TRBD2,TRBV3-1/TRBV3-2,few,TGTGCCAGCAGCTCCGGACTAGCGGGAGGGAAGGATGGGGCCTACGAGCAGTACTTC,CASSSGLAGGKDGAYEQYF
TRBJ2-7,NA,TRBV20-1,once,TGCAGTGCTAGTTGGGGGGACGAGCAGTACTTC,CSASWGDEQYF
TRBJ2-3,TRBD2,TRBV10-3,NA,TGTGCCACGGGACTAGCGGGAGACTCAGATACGCAGTATTTT,CATGLAGDSDTQYF
TRBJ1-2,NA,TRBV27,NA,TGTGCCAGCAGTTTATCTTCAAGGACCAACTATGGCTACACCTTC,CASSLSSRTNYGYTF
TRBJ1-2,NA,TRBV6-1,NA,TGTGCCAGCAGTGAACCGGAGACTTATGGCTACACCTTC,CASSEPETYGYTF
TRBJ1-5,TRBD1,TRBV5-6,NA,TGTGCCAGCAGCTTGGCCCGGGTCAGGGGGCATGGTCAGCCCCAGCATTTT,CASSLARVRGHGQPQHF
TRBJ2-4,TRBD2,TRBV5-6,NA,TGTGCCAGCAGCGTCCGACTAGCGGGGGCCAGGGAGTACTTC,CASSVRLAGAREYF
TRBJ2-2,NA,TRBV7-3,NA,TGTGCCAGCAGTTTAATCCTGGGATCTCCGGGGTCAGGGAGAACCGGGGAGCTGTTTTTT,CASSLILGSPGSGRTGELFF
TRBJ1-5,NA,TRBV7-9,NA,TGTGCCAGCAGCCCAGGATCCATCACTAATCAGCCCCAGCATTTT,CASSPGSITNQPQHF
TRBJ2-6,NA,TRBV30,NA,TGTGCCTGGGGATCAGGGACCCACTCTGGGGCCAACGTCCTGACTTTC,CAWGSGTHSGANVLTF
TRBJ1-6,TRBD1,TRBV6-5,NA,TGTGCCAGCAGTTACCGGGTACAGGGGGCCGGTTCACCCCTCCACTTT,CASSYRVQGAGSPLHF
TRBJ1-3,NA,TRBV10-3,once,TGTGCCATCAGCGCAGGGACTGGAAACACCATATATTTT,CAISAGTGNTIYF
TRBJ1-2,TRBD1,TRBV6-6,once,TGTGCCAGCAGTTACTCGAAGGACAGGGGCTATGGCTACACCTTC,CASSYSKDRGYGYTF
TRBJ1-5,TRBD1,TRBV6-2/TRBV6-3,NA,TGTGCCAGCAGTTACCCCGGACAGGGGAGTCAGCCCCAGCATTTT,CASSYPGQGSQPQHF
TRBJ2-1,NA,TRBV7-2,NA,TGTGCCAGCAGCTTAGGAGGCCCGGCGACCGGGACTGAGCAGTTCTTC,CASSLGGPATGTEQFF
TRBJ1-2,NA,TRBV28,NA,TGTGCCAGCAGTCCGGGCACAGGGTGGGACTATGGCTACACCTTC,CASSPGTGWDYGYTF
TRBJ2-7,TRBD2,TRBV19,NA,TGTGCCAGTAGTATCCAACTAGCGGGAGGACTCTACGAGCAGTACTTC,CASSIQLAGGLYEQYF
TRBJ2-1,NA,TRBV5-4,few,TGTGCCAGCAGCGCATTGGTACAGCTAAACTACAATGAGCAGTTCTTC,CASSALVQLNYNEQFF
TRBJ2-1,NA,TRBV6-2/TRBV6-3,few,TGTGCCAGCAGTCCCGGGACCGCATACAATGAGCAGTTCTTC,CASSPGTAYNEQFF
TRBJ2-3,TRBD2,TRBV6-2/TRBV6-3,NA,TGTGCCAGCAGTTCCCCGTCTAGGACTAGCGGGAGCCCAGATACGCAGTATTTT,CASSSPSRTSGSPDTQYF
TRBJ2-5,TRBD2,TRBV5-1,few,TGCGCCAGCAGCTTGATCCCTAGCGGGGGGCCCCTCCAAGAGACCCAGTACTTC,CASSLIPSGGPLQETQYF
TRBJ2-1,NA,TRBV28,once,TGTGCCAGCAGTGGGTTAGTGGATGAGCAGTTCTTC,CASSGLVDEQFF
TRBJ1-2,NA,TRBV21-1,NA,TGTGCCAGCAGCCAAACGTCCGGGACAGGGGTCCCGTTGATGGACACCTTC,CASSQTSGTGVPLMDTF
TRBJ2-7,NA,TRBV28,once,TGTGCCAGCAGTTTAGTTTCCGGCAGGGCCTACGAGCAGTACTTC,CASSLVSGRAYEQYF
TRBJ2-2,TRBD2,TRBV11-1,NA,TGTGCCAGCAGCTCGGGACTAGCGGGGACCGGGGAGCTGTTTTTT,CASSSGLAGTGELFF
TRBJ1-6,NA,TRBV6-1,NA,TGTGCCAGCAGTGAAGTTGGGTATAATTCACCCCTCCACTTT,CASSEVGYNSPLHF
TRBJ2-7,NA,TRBV2,NA,TGTGCCAGCGGGGCAGAGGCATACGAGCAGTACTTC,CASGAEAYEQYF
TRBJ1-2,NA,TRBV19,NA,TGTGCCAGTAGTATGAGGGACCGCTATGGCTACACCTTC,CASSMRDRYGYTF
TRBJ1-4,NA,TRBV7-9,NA,TGTGCCAGCAGCTTAGGGGCCAGTGCTCCCAATGAAAAACTGTTTTTT,CASSLGASAPNEKLFF
TRBJ1-5,NA,TRBV7-2,NA,TGTGCCAGCAGCTTGGACCGAACTGAGAATCAGCCCCAGCATTTT,CASSLDRTENQPQHF
TRBJ2-5,TRBD2,TRBV5-4,once,TGTGCCAGCAGCTTGAGAGTCGGGACTAGCGGCAAAAGTCAAGAGACCCAGTACTTC,CASSLRVGTSGKSQETQYF
TRBJ1-4,TRBD1,TRBV5-1,NA,TGCGCCAGCAGCTCGGTTCCCGGGACAGGGGGCACTAATGAAAAACTGTTTTTT,CASSSVPGTGGTNEKLFF
TRBJ1-5,TRBD1,TRBV28,NA,TGTGCCACAGACAGGGAGGCTCAGCCCCAGCATTTT,CATDREAQPQHF
TRBJ1-1,TRBD1,TRBV27,NA,TGTGCCAGCAGTTTATACGGGACAGGGAACACTGAAGCTTTCTTT,CASSLYGTGNTEAFF
TRBJ2-4,TRBD1,TRBV28,once,TGTGCCAGCAGTCTGGGGGGACAGGGCAACATTCAGTACTTC,CASSLGGQGNIQYF
TRBJ1-6,NA,TRBV6-5,once,TGTGCCAGCAGTTTTACTGAGAGCTCCTATAATTCACCCCTCCACTTT,CASSFTESSYNSPLHF
TRBJ1-3,TRBD1,TRBV6-5,NA,TGTGCCAGCATGCGGACAGGGGGCGAGACCATATATTTT,CASMRTGGETIYF
TRBJ1-2,NA,TRBV7-2,NA,TGTGCCAGCAGCCCTGACAGCAACTATGGCTACACCTTC,CASSPDSNYGYTF
TRBJ2-7,NA,TRBV15,NA,TGTGCCACCAGCAGAAACTACGAGCAGTACTTC,CATSRNYEQYF